Listed below are T cell receptor beta chains from one sample, sequenced in a study of T-cell memory formation after mild COVID-19. TCRdb called the 5' RACE reads again in MiXCR, with one record for every CDR3 protein. The repertoire holds over 10,000 distinct CDR3 sequences, with about 12% as singletons. The sample comprised PBMCs or a T cell subset sorted from them (not recorded which). The receptors here all came from an adult woman who had mild COVID-19 (a few samples of this study predate the infection). Cell type and time point are not known. Both conserved end residues are trimmed from each CDR3. D genes are given only for firm matches.

d_call	v_call	j_call	cdr3_aa
.	TRBV19	TRBJ2-1	ASILGNEQF
.	TRBV27	TRBJ2-1	ASNTRQGYNEQF
TRBD1	TRBV12-3/TRBV12-4	TRBJ1-1	ASSWDRGSTEAF
TRBD2	TRBV4-2	TRBJ2-1	ASSQDAILAGGPSSYNEQF
.	TRBV9	TRBJ1-2	ASSVGTIRAYGYT
.	TRBV27	TRBJ1-2	ASSHNGGAGYGYT
.	TRBV23-1	TRBJ2-1	ASSQSIAEQF
TRBD1	TRBV24-1	TRBJ2-7	ATSEGQGNPYEQY
TRBD1	TRBV7-2	TRBJ1-6	ASSWGQGRYNSPLH
.	TRBV20-1	TRBJ2-1	SARDLRALYNEQF
TRBD1	TRBV7-6	TRBJ1-1	ASSLARGDTEAF
.	TRBV10-3	TRBJ2-1	AIGKGGLAAYNEQF
.	TRBV6-6	TRBJ2-7	ASSYSSRGLYEQY
.	TRBV11-1	TRBJ1-1	ASSLRTANTEAF
.	TRBV6-2/TRBV6-3	TRBJ2-7	ASSSGTYVSEQY
.	TRBV7-9	TRBJ2-3	ASSPAPMYGTDTQY
.	TRBV2	TRBJ2-3	ASSAPLRGLTDTQY
.	TRBV6-1	TRBJ1-1	ASSLQSGSTEAF
.	TRBV7-9	TRBJ2-1	ASSADRERRVNEQF
TRBD2	TRBV4-1	TRBJ2-7	ASSPRTSLSSYEQY
.	TRBV12-3/TRBV12-4	TRBJ1-1	ASRFQGNTEAF
.	TRBV7-6	TRBJ2-7	ASSTQGSEQY
TRBD1	TRBV2	TRBJ1-1	ASRLDREEGNTEAF
.	TRBV12-3/TRBV12-4	TRBJ2-5	ASSLGDPAQY
.	TRBV20-1	TRBJ1-2	SARVSSHAFGYT
TRBD2	TRBV7-6	TRBJ2-3	ASSFTSGPSTDTQY
.	TRBV6-5	TRBJ2-1	ASRRSLYNEQF
.	TRBV12-3/TRBV12-4	TRBJ2-7	ASSFSPYEQY
.	TRBV6-2/TRBV6-3	TRBJ2-7	ASSYPAEGYEQY
.	TRBV20-1	TRBJ2-3	SASRNTQY
.	TRBV15	TRBJ1-1	ATSREESIMNTEAF
.	TRBV7-2	TRBJ2-7	ASSLWEDRPYEQY
TRBD2	TRBV11-3	TRBJ2-5	ASSGGGGGVQETQY
.	TRBV6-5	TRBJ2-1	ASSGRDRSYNEQF
.	TRBV7-8	TRBJ1-2	ASSFRRVLYGYT
TRBD1	TRBV19	TRBJ2-1	ASSIALGQGGNEQF
.	TRBV7-8	TRBJ2-7	ASSLEGVGGYEQY
TRBD2	TRBV10-3	TRBJ2-1	AISVGRERSEQF
.	TRBV14	TRBJ1-2	ASSLTRSYGYT
TRBD1	TRBV30	TRBJ2-3	ASTRGQGTLSGTDTQY
TRBD2	TRBV11-3	TRBJ2-7	ASSSYRLAGVLYEQY
TRBD2	TRBV5-4	TRBJ2-5	ASSRALADPQETQY
.	TRBV7-6	TRBJ2-3	ASSLAWSDTQY
.	TRBV6-2/TRBV6-3	TRBJ2-2	ASSARDTGELF
TRBD1	TRBV12-3/TRBV12-4	TRBJ1-5	ASSRTGVQPQH
TRBD1	TRBV5-1	TRBJ2-7	ASSDRDRGPYEQY
TRBD1	TRBV6-4	TRBJ2-6	ASSDSTGAGANVLT
.	TRBV12-3/TRBV12-4	TRBJ2-5	ASNPGEQETQY
.	TRBV7-3	TRBJ1-1	ASSRGMNTEAF
.	TRBV12-3/TRBV12-4	TRBJ2-5	ASSPSQGETQY